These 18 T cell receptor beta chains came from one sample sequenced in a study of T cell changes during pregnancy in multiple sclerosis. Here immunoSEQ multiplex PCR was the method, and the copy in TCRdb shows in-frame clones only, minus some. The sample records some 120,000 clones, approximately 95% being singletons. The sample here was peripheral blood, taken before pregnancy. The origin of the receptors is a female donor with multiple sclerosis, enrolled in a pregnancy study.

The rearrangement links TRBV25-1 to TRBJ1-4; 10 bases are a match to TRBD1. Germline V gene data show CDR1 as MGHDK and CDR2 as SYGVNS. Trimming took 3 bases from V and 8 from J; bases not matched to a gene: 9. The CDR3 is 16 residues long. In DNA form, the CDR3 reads TGTGCCAGCAGTGACCCCCCCGGGACAGGGGAAGAAAAACTGTTTTTT. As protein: CASSDPPGTGEEKLFF.

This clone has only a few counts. CDR3 amino acids: CASSAGRITEAFF. CDR3 in DNA: TGTGCCAGCAGCGCGGGCAGGATTACTGAAGCTTTCTTT. This chain joins TRBV2 and TRBJ1-1; D is ambiguous. Germline values: CDR1 SNHLY, CDR2 FYNNEI. CDR3 size: 13 residues. V was clipped by 6 bases and J by 5 bases, with 13 bases between them.

The CDR3 is CASSSLFAGGRLNQPQHF. The CDR3 DNA follows: TGTGCCAGCAGTTCACTCTTCGCAGGGGGCAGGTTGAATCAGCCCCAGCATTTT. This rearrangement joins TRBV28 to TRBJ1-5; 8 bases agree with TRBD1. The CDR3 loop spans 18 amino acids. Trimming at V came to 4 bases and at J to 4 bases, leaving 15 bases not matched to a gene. CDR1 is MDHEN, CDR2 SYDVKM, per germline.

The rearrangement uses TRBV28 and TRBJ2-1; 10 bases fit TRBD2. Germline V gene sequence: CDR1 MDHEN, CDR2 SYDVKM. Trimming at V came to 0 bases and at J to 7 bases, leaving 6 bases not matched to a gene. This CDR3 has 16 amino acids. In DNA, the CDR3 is TGTGCCAGCAGTTTATGGGCTAGCGGGAGAACAAATGAGCAGTTCTTC. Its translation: CASSLWASGRTNEQFF.

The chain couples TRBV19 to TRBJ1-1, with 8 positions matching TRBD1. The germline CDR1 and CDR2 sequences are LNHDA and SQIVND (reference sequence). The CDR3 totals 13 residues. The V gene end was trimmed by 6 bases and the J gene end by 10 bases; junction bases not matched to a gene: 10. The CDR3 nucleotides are TGTGCCAGTAGAACGACAGGGGCCGGCGGAGCTTTCTTT. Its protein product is CASRTTGAGGAFF.

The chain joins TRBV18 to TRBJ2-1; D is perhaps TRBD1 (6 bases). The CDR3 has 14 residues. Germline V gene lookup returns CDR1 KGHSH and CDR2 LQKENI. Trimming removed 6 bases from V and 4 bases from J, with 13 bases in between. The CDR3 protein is CASSQSQGYNEQFF. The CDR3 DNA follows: TGTGCCAGCTCCCAGTCACAGGGATACAATGAGCAGTTCTTC. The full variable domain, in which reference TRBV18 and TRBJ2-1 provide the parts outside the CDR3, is NAGVMQNPRHLVRRRGQEARLRCSPMKGHSHVYWYRQLPEEGLKFMVYLQKENIIDESGMPKERFSAEFPKEGPSILRIQQVVRGDSAAYFCASSQSQGYNEQFFGPGTRLTVL.

The DNA of the CDR3 is TGTGCCTGGACGGCAGGGGGAAAGGGCTACGCTTTCTTT. Amino acids: CAWTAGGKGYAFF. The chain recombines TRBV30 with TRBJ1-1, with TRBD1 identical over 7 bases. With 4 bases clipped from V and 11 bases from J, the junction kept 13 bases outside the gene matches. Germline CDR1 GTSNPN, CDR2 SVGIG (reference sequence). The CDR3 runs to 13 residues.

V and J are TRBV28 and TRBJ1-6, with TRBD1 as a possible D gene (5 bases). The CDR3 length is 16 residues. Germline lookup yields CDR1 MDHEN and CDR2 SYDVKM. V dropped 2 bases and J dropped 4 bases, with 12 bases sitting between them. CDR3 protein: CASSLSGAGYNSPLHF. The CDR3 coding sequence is TGTGCCAGCAGTTTAAGCGGGGCAGGGTATAATTCACCCCTCCACTTT.

CDR3 loop: CASSLGSTSGGSYEQYF. As DNA, the CDR3 is TGCGCCAGCAGCTTGGGTTCAACTAGCGGGGGCTCCTACGAGCAGTACTTC. This chain joins TRBV5-1 and TRBJ2-7; 11 nucleotides align to TRBD2. Trimming at V came to 0 bases and at J to 0 bases, leaving 5 bases not matched to a gene. CDR3 size: 17 residues. CDR1 and CDR2 (germline): SGHRS, YFSETQ.

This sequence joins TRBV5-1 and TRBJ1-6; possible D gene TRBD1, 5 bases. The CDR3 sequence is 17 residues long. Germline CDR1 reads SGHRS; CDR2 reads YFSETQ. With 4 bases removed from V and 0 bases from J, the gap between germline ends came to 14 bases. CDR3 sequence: CASSSDSYSSYNSPLHF. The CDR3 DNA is TGCGCCAGCAGCAGCGACAGTTATAGCTCCTATAATTCACCCCTCCACTTT.

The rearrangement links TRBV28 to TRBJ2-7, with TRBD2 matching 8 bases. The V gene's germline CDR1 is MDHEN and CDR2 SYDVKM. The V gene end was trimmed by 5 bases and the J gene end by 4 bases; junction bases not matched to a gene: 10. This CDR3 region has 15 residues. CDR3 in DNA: TGTGCCAGCAGTCCTCCGGGACTAGTTCGTTACGAGCAGTACTTC. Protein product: CASSPPGLVRYEQYF. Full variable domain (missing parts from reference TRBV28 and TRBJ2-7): DVKVTQSSRYLVKRTGEKVFLECVQDMDHENMFWYRQDPGLGLRLIYFSYDVKMKEKGDIPEGYSVSREKKERFSLILESASTNQTSMYLCASSPPGLVRYEQYFGPGTRLTVT.

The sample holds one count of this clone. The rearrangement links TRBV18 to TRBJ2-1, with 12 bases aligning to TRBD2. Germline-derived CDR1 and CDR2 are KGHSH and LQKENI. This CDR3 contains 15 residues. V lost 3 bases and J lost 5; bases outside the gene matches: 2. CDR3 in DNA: TGTGCCAGCTCACCGCTAGCGGGAGGGGACAATGAGCAGTTCTTC. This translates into CASSPLAGGDNEQFF. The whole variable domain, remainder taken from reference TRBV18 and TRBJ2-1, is NAGVMQNPRHLVRRRGQEARLRCSPMKGHSHVYWYRQLPEEGLKFMVYLQKENIIDESGMPKERFSAEFPKEGPSILRIQQVVRGDSAAYFCASSPLAGGDNEQFFGPGTRLTVL.

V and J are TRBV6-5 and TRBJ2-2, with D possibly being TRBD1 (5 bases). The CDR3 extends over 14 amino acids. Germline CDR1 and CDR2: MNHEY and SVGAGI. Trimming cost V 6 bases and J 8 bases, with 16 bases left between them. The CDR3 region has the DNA TGTGCCAGCAGCACGACAGTCTCGGGTGGGGAGCTGTTTTTT. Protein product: CASSTTVSGGELFF.

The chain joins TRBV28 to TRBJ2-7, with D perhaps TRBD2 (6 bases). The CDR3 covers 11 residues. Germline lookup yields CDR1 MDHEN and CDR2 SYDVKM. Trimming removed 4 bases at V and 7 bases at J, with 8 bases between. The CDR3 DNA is TGTGCCAGCAGTTCCCGGGAGGAGCAGTACTTC. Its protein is CASSSREEQYF.

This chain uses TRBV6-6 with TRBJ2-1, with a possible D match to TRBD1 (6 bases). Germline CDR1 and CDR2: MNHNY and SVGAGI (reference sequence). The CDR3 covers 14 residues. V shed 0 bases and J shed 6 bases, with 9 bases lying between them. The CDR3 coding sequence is TGTGCCAGCAGTTACTCGAGGACAGCCAATGAGCAGTTCTTC. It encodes CASSYSRTANEQFF.

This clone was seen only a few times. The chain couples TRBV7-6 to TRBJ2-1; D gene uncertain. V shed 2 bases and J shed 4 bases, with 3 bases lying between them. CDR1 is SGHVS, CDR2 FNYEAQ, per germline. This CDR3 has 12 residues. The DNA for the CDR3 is TGTGCCAGCAGCTTACGGTACAATGAGCAGTTCTTC. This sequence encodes CASSLRYNEQFF.

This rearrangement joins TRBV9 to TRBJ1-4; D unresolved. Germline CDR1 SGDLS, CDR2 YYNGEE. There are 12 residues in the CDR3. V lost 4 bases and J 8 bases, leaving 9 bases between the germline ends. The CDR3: CASSSKQEKLFF. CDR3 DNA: TGTGCCAGCAGCTCCAAGCAAGAAAAACTGTTTTTT.

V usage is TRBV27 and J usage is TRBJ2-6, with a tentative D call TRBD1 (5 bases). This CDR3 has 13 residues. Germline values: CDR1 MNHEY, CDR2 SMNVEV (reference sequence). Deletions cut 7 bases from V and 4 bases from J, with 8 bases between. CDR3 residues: CASTSGGANVLTF. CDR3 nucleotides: TGTGCCAGCACCTCAGGGGGGGCCAACGTCCTGACTTTC.